A selection of T cell receptor beta chains follows, all from one sample in a study of blood T cell repertoires in COVID-19. The method was immunoSEQ multiplex PCR; TCRdb's version includes in-frame clones alone and lacks a portion of them. The sample contains more than 85,000 clones, roughly 85% of which appear only once. Sequencing was carried out using peripheral blood. Source of these receptors: a woman aged 55-75 years with acute or convalescent COVID-19. The conserved cysteine and the conserved F or W are not part of the CDR3 here. Fields, in order: J gene, V gene, clone size, CDR3 protein. Some rows mark clone size as missing; the rest say once, few, many or name a class of expanded clone.

>TRBJ1-1|TRBV5-6|.
ASSVPGQGYTEAF
>TRBJ1-1|TRBV18|.
ASSPFTGTVSEAF
>TRBJ1-2|TRBV29-1|.
SVYPMEGYT
>TRBJ2-3|TRBV4-1|.
ASSQREGPGITDTQY
>TRBJ1-2|TRBV12-3/TRBV12-4|once
ASSFGTVTALT
>TRBJ2-3|TRBV12-3/TRBV12-4|.
ASSDGQGKKD
>TRBJ1-2|TRBV9|.
ASSATSRGDYGYT
>TRBJ1-1|TRBV30|few
AWGESGGGRGAF
>TRBJ2-3|TRBV3-1/TRBV3-2|.
ASSQGRRAGFGTDTQY
>TRBJ1-5|TRBV19|.
ASSIPRPQGQASNQPQH
>TRBJ1-1|TRBV20-1|.
SSRVSGRAF
>TRBJ2-3|TRBV18|.
ASSPETRLATDTQY
>TRBJ2-7|TRBV4-2|.
ASSQEGQGFHEQY
>TRBJ2-2|TRBV19|few
AAGFGGGTGELF